This T cell receptor beta chain was recorded in a study of CD4 T cells in relation to SARS-CoV-2 and coronaviruses. As regards this clone: Its specificity is unknown.

Clones were read by immunoSEQ multiplex PCR, and TCRdb kept only the in-frame ones, dropping some. The table has 35,000 to 40,000 clones, more than 75% seen once. Overall study findings and caveats: About 64% of donors had memory CD4+ clonotypes crossrecognizing SARS-CoV-2 and common cold coronavirus spike.

The trim removed 5 bases at V and 0 bases at J, leaving 6 bases unmatched. From germline, CDR1 is MNHEY and CDR2 SVGAGI. This CDR3 has 15 amino acids. This rearrangement joins TRBV6-5 to TRBJ1-1; 7 positions match TRBD1. The sequence came from an adult with COVID-19. The sequenced sample consisted of memory CD4+ T cells from PBMCs. CDR3 nucleotides: TGTGCCAGCAGTCGACCCGGGACAGTGAACACTGAAGCTTTCTTT. Translating it yields CASSRPGTVNTEAFF.